Below are 21 T cell receptor beta chains sequenced from a single sample in a study of technical replicates of blood from several donors. Sequencing used immunoSEQ multiplex PCR; TCRdb keeps in-frame clones, though not all of them. The sample includes 15,000 or so clones, approximately 80% seen only once; the top ten take around 10%. The sequencing sample was made of PBMCs. The receptors stem from a human donor in good health.

This rearrangement joins TRBV7-3 to TRBJ2-1; D may be TRBD2 (5 bases). The V gene lost 5 bases and the J gene lost 7 bases, with 12 bases spanning the gap. CDR1 is SGHTA, CDR2 FQGTGA, per germline. The CDR3 length is 13 residues. This chain's CDR3 is CASSPRTGNEQFF. CDR3 in DNA: TGTGCCAGCAGCCCGAGGACGGGAAATGAGCAGTTCTTC.

The V and J genes are TRBV28 and TRBJ2-7; 13 bases map to TRBD2. In germline, CDR1 is MDHEN, CDR2 SYDVKM. This CDR3 region has 17 residues. V shed 4 bases and J 3 bases; nucleotides not matched to a gene: 9. CDR3 protein: CASSYPPWTSGSYEQYF. As DNA, the CDR3 is TGTGCCAGCAGTTACCCTCCCTGGACTAGCGGGAGCTACGAGCAGTACTTC.

This chain connects TRBV18 to TRBJ1-1; perhaps TRBD1 as D (5 bases). Germline CDR1 is KGHSH and CDR2 is LQKENI. The V end was cut by 5 bases, the J end by 4 bases, with 14 bases between. CDR3 size: 14 residues. In nucleotides, the CDR3 is TGTGCCAGCTCAACCGCTGGGGGGGGCACTGAAGCTTTCTTT. Its protein product is CASSTAGGGTEAFF.

The gene calls are TRBV29-1 and TRBJ2-4; D is perhaps TRBD1 (5 bases). Germline loops: CDR1 SQVTM, CDR2 ANQGSEA. The V end lost 1 base, the J end lost 0 bases, and 10 bases lay between the germline ends. The length of the CDR3 is 15 residues. CDR3 in DNA: TGCAGCGTTGAAGTCAGGGCTCTAGCCAAAAACATTCAGTACTTC. Encoded protein: CSVEVRALAKNIQYF.

The chain joins TRBV28 to TRBJ2-7; 8 bases fit TRBD1. CDR1 is MDHEN, CDR2 SYDVKM, per germline. The CDR3 is 14 amino acids. Losses at the gene ends were 7 bases for V and 1 base for J; bases not matched to a gene: 6. The CDR3 loop reads CASITRDRSYEQYF. CDR3 DNA sequence: TGTGCCAGCATCACCCGGGACAGGTCCTACGAGCAGTACTTC.

The V and J genes are TRBV18 and TRBJ1-3; possibly TRBD1 for D (6 bases). The germline gives CDR1 KGHSH, CDR2 LQKENI. This CDR3 comprises 15 residues. V shed 3 bases and J shed 0 bases, with 9 bases lying between them. CDR3 DNA sequence: TGTGCCAGCTCACCCCGGGACATCTCTGGAAACACCATATATTTT. It encodes CASSPRDISGNTIYF. The full variable domain, rest sourced from reference TRBV18 and TRBJ1-3, is NAGVMQNPRHLVRRRGQEARLRCSPMKGHSHVYWYRQLPEEGLKFMVYLQKENIIDESGMPKERFSAEFPKEGPSILRIQQVVRGDSAAYFCASSPRDISGNTIYFGEGSWLTVV.

This CDR3 is CASRPGQGEEKLFF. The CDR3 bases are TGTGCCAGCAGACCGGGACAGGGGGAAGAAAAACTGTTTTTT. This rearrangement joins TRBV2 to TRBJ1-4; 11 bases are shared with TRBD1. The V and J ends lost 6 bases and 8 bases, in that order; junction bases with no gene match: 5. The CDR3 is 14 residues long. The V gene's germline CDR1 is SNHLY and CDR2 FYNNEI.

In DNA form, the CDR3 reads TGTGCCAGCAGTGAAGCCTTAGGCACAGATACGCAGTATTTT. It translates to CASSEALGTDTQYF. The chain employs TRBV25-1 and TRBJ2-3; D is unclear. Trimming cost V 2 bases and J 1 base, with 7 bases left between them. This CDR3 has 14 residues. The germline gives CDR1 MGHDK, CDR2 SYGVNS. The entire variable domain, with the rest obtained from reference TRBV25-1 and TRBJ2-3, is as follows: EADIYQTPRYLVIGTGKKITLECSQTMGHDKMYWYQQDPGMELHLIHYSYGVNSTEKGDLSSESTVSRIRTEHFPLTLESARPSHTSQYLCASSEALGTDTQYFGPGTRLTVL.

This clone was observed a few times. This chain links TRBV28 with TRBJ1-2; 8 bases map to TRBD1. This CDR3 is 16 amino acids long. CDR1 and CDR2 from the germline V gene are MDHEN and SYDVKM. Losses at the gene ends were 4 bases for V and 7 bases for J; bases not matched to a gene: 14. The CDR3 nucleotides are TGTGCCAGCAGTTGGGGGACAGGAGAGAAGCCCCCTGGCTACACCTTC. Translation gives CASSWGTGEKPPGYTF.

The V gene is TRBV7-2, the J gene TRBJ2-1; 7 bases line up with TRBD2. The CDR3 length is 14 residues. The V and J ends lost 3 bases and 8 bases, in that order; junction bases with no gene match: 7. Germline values: CDR1 SGHTA, CDR2 FQGNSA. CDR3 sequence reads: CASSLGGNSHEQFF. In DNA, the CDR3 is TGTGCCAGCAGCTTGGGGGGGAACAGCCATGAGCAGTTCTTC.

The chain is built from TRBV11-2 and TRBJ2-1; D perhaps matches TRBD1 (6 bases). The CDR3 has 14 residues. V lost 5 bases, J lost 6 bases, and 14 bases lay in between. The germline gives CDR1 SGHAT, CDR2 FQNNGV. The CDR3 sequence is CASSHNTGSNEQFF. The CDR3 DNA follows: TGTGCCAGCAGCCACAATACAGGGAGCAATGAGCAGTTCTTC. Looking up the rest from reference TRBV11-2 and TRBJ2-1 gives the full variable domain: EAGVAQSPRYKIIEKRQSVAFWCNPISGHATLYWYQQILGQGPKLLIQFQNNGVVDDSQLPKDRFSAERLKGVDSTLKIQPAKLEDSAVYLCASSHNTGSNEQFFGPGTRLTVL.

This clone was picked up one time. The CDR3 reads CASVSRDRGFGNQPQHF. The CDR3 DNA sequence: TGTGCCAGCGTCTCCCGGGACAGGGGGTTCGGCAATCAGCCCCAGCATTTT. The V and J genes are TRBV7-8 and TRBJ1-5; 11 bases align to TRBD1. The CDR3 is 17 amino acids. Germline CDR1 SGHVS, CDR2 FQNEAQ. V shed 8 bases and J 2 bases; nucleotides not matched to a gene: 11.

This clone was detected a few times. The chain joins TRBV5-5 to TRBJ1-1, with TRBD1 matching 7 bases. V was pared by 1 base and J by 5 bases, with 11 bases of the junction left unmatched. The V gene's germline CDR1 is SGHKS and CDR2 YYEKEE (reference sequence). The CDR3 extends over 16 amino acids. The CDR3 loop is CASSLTPQGVWTEAFF. CDR3 DNA: TGTGCCAGCAGCTTGACTCCTCAGGGGGTATGGACTGAAGCTTTCTTT.

This chain links TRBV28 with TRBJ2-7, with D perhaps TRBD2 (6 bases). Trimming took 2 bases from V and 0 from J, leaving 8 bases between them. Germline loops: CDR1 MDHEN, CDR2 SYDVKM. The CDR3 spans 14 residues. CDR3 sequence (DNA): TGTGCCAGCAGTTTACAGGGAGGCTCCTACGAGCAGTACTTC. Its protein is CASSLQGGSYEQYF. Looking up the rest from reference TRBV28 and TRBJ2-7 gives the full variable domain: DVKVTQSSRYLVKRTGEKVFLECVQDMDHENMFWYRQDPGLGLRLIYFSYDVKMKEKGDIPEGYSVSREKKERFSLILESASTNQTSMYLCASSLQGGSYEQYFGPGTRLTVT.

CDR3 sequence: CASSLAGQGDEQFF. CDR3 DNA: TGCGCCAGCAGCTTGGCGGGACAGGGCGATGAGCAGTTCTTC. The chain recombines TRBV5-1 with TRBJ2-1, with TRBD1 identical over 9 bases. CDR1 is SGHRS and CDR2 is YFSETQ in the germline V gene. V was pared by 0 bases and J by 8 bases, with 3 bases of the junction left unmatched. The CDR3 extends over 14 amino acids.

The J gene is TRBJ1-3, the V gene TRBV7-8; the D gene is possibly TRBD1 (5 bases). Trimming took off 5 bases at V and 8 bases at J, with 13 bases between the two ends. Germline V CDR1 and CDR2: SGHVS, FQNEAQ. This CDR3 contains 13 residues. CDR3 sequence: CASSPGGRDTIYF. Here the CDR3 DNA reads TGTGCCAGCAGCCCGGGGGGTCGGGACACCATATATTTT.

The chain's CDR3 is CASSRGTGYSYEQYF. Written as DNA, the CDR3 is TGTGCCAGCAGTCGCGGGACAGGCTATTCCTACGAGCAGTACTTC. This sequence joins TRBV6-5 and TRBJ2-7; 8 bases match TRBD1. Germline loops: CDR1 MNHEY, CDR2 SVGAGI. V shed 5 bases, J shed 1 base, and the junction held 7 bases outside the gene matches. This CDR3 region has 15 residues.

J is TRBJ1-4 and V is TRBV5-3; 8 bases map to TRBD1. TRBV5-3 belongs to the ORF category, with a function that is uncertain. This CDR3 spans 14 amino acids. V gave up 4 bases and J gave up 8 bases; unmatched junction bases: 7. CDR3 in DNA: TGTGCCAGAAGCCCCGGACAGGGCGGAGAAAAACTGTTTTTT. Its protein is CARSPGQGGEKLFF.

The chain couples TRBV28 to TRBJ2-1, with 12 nucleotides matching TRBD2. Germline V gives CDR1 MDHEN, CDR2 SYDVKM. The CDR3 is 15 residues long. Unmatched junction bases numbered 5, after V lost 6 bases and J lost 5 bases. This chain's CDR3 is CASSQGLAGNNEQFF. The CDR3, as DNA: TGTGCCAGCAGCCAGGGACTAGCGGGCAACAATGAGCAGTTCTTC.

V is TRBV5-1 and J is TRBJ2-3; possible D gene TRBD2, 6 bases. V was trimmed by 3 bases and J by 1 base, leaving 12 bases between them. The germline V gene has CDR1 SGHRS and CDR2 YFSETQ. CDR3 length equals 15 residues. CDR3: CASSSFPSGTDTQYF. CDR3 nucleotides: TGCGCCAGCAGCTCTTTTCCTAGCGGCACAGATACGCAGTATTTT.

This clone has only a few counts. The V and J genes are TRBV4-2 and TRBJ2-2; 7 positions agree with TRBD2. This CDR3 is built from 17 residues. V shed 0 bases and J 4 bases; nucleotides not matched to a gene: 8. Germline lookup yields CDR1 LGHNA and CDR2 YNFKEQ. This CDR3 reads CASSQEGPAGTTGELFF. The CDR3 nucleotides read TGTGCCAGCAGCCAAGAAGGGCCAGCGGGGACCACCGGGGAGCTGTTTTTT.